The rows below give T cell receptor beta chains drawn from one sample of a study of T cells after posttransplantation cyclophosphamide. Some clones are missing from TCRdb's copy, which holds only in-frame ones; the method was immunoSEQ multiplex PCR. Among tens of thousands of clones listed, approximately 92% were seen once. The sequenced sample consisted of PBMCs. The receptor set was obtained from a woman aged 25 to 45 in good health and a related stem cell transplant donor. Both conserved end residues are trimmed from each CDR3.

J gene	V gene	CDR3 protein
TRBJ2-5	TRBV9	ASSVGGGVARAETQY
TRBJ2-7	TRBV10-3	AIRTDTSSYEQY
TRBJ2-3	TRBV30	AWSPRFGSTDTQY
TRBJ1-1	TRBV5-4	ASSSGQGSMNTEAF
TRBJ2-7	TRBV6-5	ASSSPDRGRSKQY
TRBJ1-2	TRBV6-5	ASNYGYT
TRBJ2-7	TRBV6-5	ASSYSGTGGYEQY
TRBJ1-6	TRBV30	AWEYRSSYNSPLH
TRBJ1-4	TRBV29-1	SGRTGGEKLF
TRBJ1-6	TRBV5-1	ASSLEGTGDSPLH
TRBJ2-7	TRBV28	ASSSGTDSYEQY
TRBJ1-6	TRBV7-2	ASSPGRSSYNSPLH
TRBJ1-5	TRBV30	AWSSRGNQPQH
TRBJ2-5	TRBV6-5	ASSYSPGGQETQY
TRBJ2-1	TRBV4-1	ASSQHGLSEQF
TRBJ1-6	TRBV5-4	AGRDRGSYNSPLH
TRBJ1-4	TRBV6-1	ASLGQGNEKLF
TRBJ2-1	TRBV27	ASSFGTGGNEQF
TRBJ2-7	TRBV5-1	ASSLSSGGSYEQY
TRBJ1-6	TRBV4-2	ASSQDGDTHLPLH